Listed below are T cell receptor beta chains from one sample, sequenced in a study of T cells after yellow fever vaccination. TCRdb re-derived calls from the 5' RACE reads in MiXCR, one entry per CDR3 protein. The sample contains some 30,000 distinct CDR3 sequences, about 4.4% of which appear only once. The sequencing here drew on CD8+ T cells sorted from PBMCs, taken 5 days after the yellow fever booster vaccination. The receptors here all came from a man in his thirties or forties who received the YFV17D yellow fever vaccine. Each CDR3 is given with its conserved first and last residue. Fields, in order: V gene, clone size, D gene, J gene, CDR3 DNA, CDR3 protein. D genes are given only for firm matches. The size of a clone is reported for some rows only, either as once, few or many, or as a class for expanded clones.

V: TRBV29-1; size: many; D: NA; J: TRBJ2-3; DNA: TGCAGCGTTACAGCAGATACGCAGTATTTT; CDR3: CSVTADTQYF
V: TRBV7-8; size: many; D: TRBD2; J: TRBJ2-3; DNA: TGTGCCAGCAGCTTAGATAGGCGGTCGGGACTAGCGGGCACAGATACGCAGTATTTT; CDR3: CASSLDRRSGLAGTDTQYF
V: TRBV27; size: many; D: NA; J: TRBJ2-3; DNA: TGTGCCAGCAGTTTATACTTAGATACGCAGTATTTT; CDR3: CASSLYLDTQYF
V: TRBV4-3; size: many; D: TRBD2; J: TRBJ2-1; DNA: TGCGCCAGCAGCCCTGCCGTCGCGGGAGGCCACAATGAGCAGTTCTTC; CDR3: CASSPAVAGGHNEQFF
V: TRBV7-9; size: many; D: NA; J: TRBJ2-7; DNA: TGTGCCAGCAGAAAAGGGGCACACGAGCAGTACTTC; CDR3: CASRKGAHEQYF
V: TRBV7-2; size: many; D: NA; J: TRBJ2-7; DNA: TGTGCCAGCAGCCATGGAGCGGGTAGCCGGTTCTACGAGCAGTACTTC; CDR3: CASSHGAGSRFYEQYF
V: TRBV4-3; size: many; D: TRBD2; J: TRBJ2-7; DNA: TGCGCCAGCAGCCAGCGGGAGAGCTCCTACGAGCAGTACTTC; CDR3: CASSQRESSYEQYF
V: TRBV7-9; size: many; D: NA; J: TRBJ1-5; DNA: TGTGCCAGCAGCCCCTCGTTCTCAGATCAGCCCCAGCATTTT; CDR3: CASSPSFSDQPQHF
V: TRBV25-1; size: many; D: TRBD2; J: TRBJ2-1; DNA: TGTGCCAGCAGTGCACTAGCGGGAAATAACAATGAGCAGTTCTTC; CDR3: CASSALAGNNNEQFF
V: TRBV25-1; size: many; D: NA; J: TRBJ1-3; DNA: TGTGCCAGCAGTGAGGGCTCTGGAAACACCATATATTTT; CDR3: CASSEGSGNTIYF
V: TRBV29-1; size: many; D: NA; J: TRBJ2-6; DNA: TGCAGCGTTTCCTCGGGCTTCGCTGGGGCCAACGTCCTGACTTTC; CDR3: CSVSSGFAGANVLTF
V: TRBV12-3/TRBV12-4; size: many; D: NA; J: TRBJ2-3; DNA: TGTGCCAGCAGTTCCGCCTGGGTCCACACAGATACGCAGTATTTT; CDR3: CASSSAWVHTDTQYF
V: TRBV4-3; size: many; D: TRBD2; J: TRBJ2-1; DNA: TGCGCCAGCAGCCAAGATTGGGTAGCGGGAGGGGATGAGCAGTTCTTC; CDR3: CASSQDWVAGGDEQFF
V: TRBV4-3; size: many; D: TRBD1; J: TRBJ2-7; DNA: TGCGCCAGCAGCCAAACCGGGACAGGGTACGAGCAGTACTTC; CDR3: CASSQTGTGYEQYF
V: TRBV6-1; size: many; D: TRBD1; J: TRBJ2-7; DNA: TGTGCCAGCAGTCCTACAGGGGCAGGGGAGCAGTACTTC; CDR3: CASSPTGAGEQYF
V: TRBV10-3; size: many; D: TRBD1; J: TRBJ2-3; DNA: TGTGCCATCACCAGGGGGCCCACAGATACGCAGTATTTT; CDR3: CAITRGPTDTQYF
V: TRBV7-8; size: many; D: TRBD1; J: TRBJ2-7; DNA: TGTGCCAGCAGCTTCGGGACAGGGGTCTACGAGCAGTACTTC; CDR3: CASSFGTGVYEQYF
V: TRBV4-3; size: many; D: NA; J: TRBJ2-7; DNA: TGCGCCAGCAGCCAAGCACTCTGGGGCACCTACGAGCAGTACTTC; CDR3: CASSQALWGTYEQYF
V: TRBV29-1; size: many; D: TRBD2; J: TRBJ2-1; DNA: TGCAGCGTCGGCAGGACTAGCGAAAACAATGAGCAGTTCTTC; CDR3: CSVGRTSENNEQFF
V: TRBV10-3; size: many; D: TRBD1; J: TRBJ2-7; DNA: TGTGCCACCGGGACAGGCGCGAACGAGCAGTACTTC; CDR3: CATGTGANEQYF
V: TRBV12-3/TRBV12-4; size: many; D: NA; J: TRBJ2-2; DNA: TGTGCCAGCAGTTTTCTGTCCCCCACCGGGGAGCTGTTTTTT; CDR3: CASSFLSPTGELFF
V: TRBV5-8; size: few; D: TRBD2; J: TRBJ2-3; DNA: TGTGCCAGCAGCCATCTTGCGGGAGGGCCCGGCACAGATACGCAGTATTTT; CDR3: CASSHLAGGPGTDTQYF
V: TRBV7-9; size: many; D: TRBD2; J: TRBJ2-7; DNA: TGTGCCAGCAGCCCCACGGGAGGGCCCGAGCAGTACTTC; CDR3: CASSPTGGPEQYF
V: TRBV25-1; size: many; D: NA; J: TRBJ2-7; DNA: TGTGCCAGCAGTGAATCGGCCCGCTCCTACGAGCAGTACTTC; CDR3: CASSESARSYEQYF
V: TRBV2; size: many; D: TRBD2; J: TRBJ2-7; DNA: TGTGCCAGCACCGTCCCGACTAGCGGTTACTACGAGCAGTACTTC; CDR3: CASTVPTSGYYEQYF
V: TRBV11-3; size: NA; D: NA; J: TRBJ2-1; DNA: TGTGCCAGCAGCTCAGGACCCCTCTCCTACAATGAGCAGTTCTTC; CDR3: CASSSGPLSYNEQFF
V: TRBV29-1; size: NA; D: NA; J: TRBJ2-1; DNA: TGCCGCGTCGGAGCTGGCGAGCAGTTCTTC; CDR3: CRVGAGEQFF
V: TRBV10-3; size: many; D: NA; J: TRBJ2-6; DNA: TGTGCCATCAGTGACGCAGGGGCCGGGGCCAACGTCCTGACTTTC; CDR3: CAISDAGAGANVLTF